This TCR beta chain appears in the sequencing data of a study of chemoradiotherapy in HPV16-positive cancers. Here immunoSEQ multiplex PCR was the method, and the copy in TCRdb shows in-frame clones only, minus some. The table records 20,000 to 30,000 clones, around nine tenths of them present only once. CDR3 size: 16 residues. Per germline, CDR1 SEHNR and CDR2 FQNEAQ (reference sequence). V was clipped by 1 base and J by 1 base; unmatched bases: 4. The sequenced sample was blood, obtained from a patient who underwent chemoradiotherapy. The source of this sequence is a human donor with HPV-associated anogenital cancer. The chain joins TRBV7-9 to TRBJ2-3, with 8 bases aligning to TRBD2. In nucleotides, the CDR3 is TGTGCCAGCAGCTTAGTGGGTAGCGGGGGCACAGATACGCAGTATTTT. Translating it yields CASSLVGSGGTDTQYF.